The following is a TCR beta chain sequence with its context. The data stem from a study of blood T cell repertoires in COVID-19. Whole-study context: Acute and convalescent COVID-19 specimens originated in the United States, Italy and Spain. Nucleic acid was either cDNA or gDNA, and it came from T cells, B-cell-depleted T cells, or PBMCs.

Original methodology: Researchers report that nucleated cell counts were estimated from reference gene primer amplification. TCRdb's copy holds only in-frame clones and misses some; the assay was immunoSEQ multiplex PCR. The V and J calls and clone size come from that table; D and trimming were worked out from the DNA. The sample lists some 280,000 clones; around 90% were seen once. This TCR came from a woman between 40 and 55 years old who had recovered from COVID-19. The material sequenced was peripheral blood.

The CDR3 sequence is CSVGASYEQYF. As DNA, the CDR3 is TGCAGTGTTGGGGCGTCCTACGAGCAGTACTTC. V gene TRBV20-1 combines with J gene TRBJ2-7; the D gene is possibly TRBD1 (5 bases). The V and J ends lost 7 bases and 1 base respectively, with 8 bases between them. The CDR3 has 11 residues. From germline, CDR1 is DFQATT and CDR2 SNEGSKA (reference sequence).